This T cell receptor (beta chain) stems from a study of blood T cell repertoires in COVID-19. Study-wide context: Acute-phase and convalescent COVID-19 samples originated in the United States, Italy and Spain.

Germline CDR1 is LGHDT and CDR2 is YNNKEL (reference sequence). J gave up 9 bases and V 0 bases, and 8 bases lay outside the gene matches. The CDR3 totals 15 residues. In the original analysis: Amplifying reference gene primers gave estimates of nucleated cell counts. The assay was immunoSEQ multiplex PCR, and TCRdb's table has in-frame clones only and misses some. V, J and clone size reflect that table, while D and trimming were determined from the DNA. The data contain a few hundred thousand clones, about 91% of them seen just once; the ten biggest clones take up over 6%. This sequence was found in a woman in her 30s who had recovered from COVID-19. Sequencing was performed on peripheral blood. The chain uses TRBV3-1 (or the pseudogene TRBV3-2) and TRBJ2-1; 7 nucleotides agree with TRBD2. As DNA, the CDR3 is TGTGCCAGCAGCCAAGACCCTAGCGGTGACGGTGAGCAGTTCTTC. As protein: CASSQDPSGDGEQFF.